The 24 T cell receptor beta chains presented below share a single source sample, sequenced in a study of shared clonotypes between healthy human individuals. The protocol was immunoSEQ multiplex PCR, while the TCRdb copy is restricted to in-frame clones and leaves out a portion. The sample lists some 2.3 million clones, just over 90% occurring once. Sequencing was carried out using naive CD4+ T cells from PBMCs. Subset given: CD45RA+ positively selected. The source is a man in his late teens or twenties in good health. Some clones in this sample may be carry-over from other donors' samples.

Details on this clone: Other DNA sequences in the same sample also yield this CDR3. This rearrangement joins TRBV28 to TRBJ2-5; a weak D match, TRBD2 (6 bases). The CDR3 contains 13 residues. V was shortened by 8 bases and J by 2 bases, with 12 bases between the two germline ends. The germline CDR1 and CDR2 sequences are MDHEN and SYDVKM. DNA of the CDR3: TGTGCCAGCTCCGGGACTCCTCAAGAGACCCAGTACTTC. It specifies CASSGTPQETQYF.

Notes on this clone: In the same sample, other DNA sequences code for this CDR3. The V gene is TRBV7-2, the J gene TRBJ2-5, with D uncertain. The length of the CDR3 is 11 residues. Germline CDR1 and CDR2: SGHTA and FQGNSA. V lost 3 bases, J lost 5 bases, and 4 bases lay in between. Here the CDR3 reads CASSFRETQYF. The DNA of the CDR3 is TGTGCCAGCAGCTTCCGGGAGACCCAGTACTTC.

The table lists this clone with a few counts. The sample holds other DNA sequences that translate to the same CDR3. The chain recombines TRBV6-5 with TRBJ1-1; D is undetermined. The germline V gene has CDR1 MNHEY and CDR2 SVGAGI. Trimming stripped 6 bases from V and 1 base from J, with 3 bases between. This CDR3 has 11 residues. Written as DNA, the CDR3 is TGTGCCAGCAGACAGAACACTGAAGCTTTCTTT. It specifies CASRQNTEAFF.

This chain uses TRBV19 with TRBJ2-7; maybe TRBD2 (8 bases). Germline V CDR1 and CDR2: LNHDA, SQIVND (reference sequence). The CDR3 runs to 17 residues. V shed 5 bases and J shed 6 bases, with 26 bases lying between them. This CDR3 is CASSSPGGDRAVSEQYF. DNA for the CDR3: TGTGCCAGTAGTTCACCGGGGGGGGACAGAGCGGTTTCCGAGCAGTACTTC.

The chain uses TRBV5-4 and TRBJ1-1; D not resolved. The germline gives CDR1 SGHNT, CDR2 YYREEE (reference sequence). The CDR3 covers 15 residues. V shed 0 bases and J shed 0 bases, with 9 bases lying between them. CDR3 sequence: CASSLGAVMNTEAFF. Here the CDR3 DNA reads TGTGCCAGCAGCTTGGGGGCGGTCATGAACACTGAAGCTTTCTTT.

The chain carries TRBV28 and TRBJ2-4; no firm D call. The V and J ends lost 4 bases and 0 bases respectively, with 16 bases between them. Looked up from germline, CDR1 is MDHEN and CDR2 is SYDVKM. CDR3 length: 17 amino acids. CDR3: CASSSTSPPLAKNIQYF. The CDR3 nucleotides are TGTGCCAGCAGTTCCACCTCGCCTCCCCTAGCCAAAAACATTCAGTACTTC.

Comment on this clone: The same CDR3 also results from other DNA sequences found in this sample. The chain combines TRBV28 with TRBJ1-4; possible D gene TRBD1, 5 bases. Germline lookup yields CDR1 MDHEN and CDR2 SYDVKM. The CDR3 runs 15 residues. V was pared by 3 bases and J by 0 bases, with 8 bases between. This CDR3 reads CASSFRGATNEKLFF. CDR3 sequence (DNA): TGTGCCAGCAGTTTCCGGGGGGCAACTAATGAAAAACTGTTTTTT. The complete variable domain, with remaining parts taken from reference TRBV28 and TRBJ1-4, reads DVKVTQSSRYLVKRTGEKVFLECVQDMDHENMFWYRQDPGLGLRLIYFSYDVKMKEKGDIPEGYSVSREKKERFSLILESASTNQTSMYLCASSFRGATNEKLFFGSGTQLSVL.

This clone was seen only once. This chain connects TRBV7-7 to TRBJ2-5; D is possibly TRBD1 or TRBD2 (5 bases each). This CDR3 has 14 residues. V lost 6 bases to trimming and J lost 2 bases, with 13 bases between them. Looked up from germline, CDR1 is SSHAT and CDR2 is FNYEAQ (reference sequence). CDR3 in DNA: TGTGCCAGCAGTCCCGGGGCAGGGCAAGAGACCCAGTACTTC. Its protein product is CASSPGAGQETQYF.

This clone was counted a single time. CDR3 sequence: CACPRGAWVNEQFF. CDR3 coding DNA: TGTGCCTGCCCCCGAGGGGCTTGGGTAAATGAGCAGTTCTTC. This chain uses TRBV30 with TRBJ2-1; D is perhaps TRBD1 or TRBD2 (5 bases each). This CDR3 region has 14 residues. The V and J ends lost 6 bases and 7 bases respectively, with 19 bases between them. Germline V gives CDR1 GTSNPN, CDR2 SVGIG (reference sequence).

This chain uses TRBV5-1 with TRBJ2-3; TRBD2 matches at 12 bases. Losses at the gene ends were 2 bases for V and 5 bases for J; bases not matched to a gene: 9. CDR1 SGHRS and CDR2 YFSETQ come from the germline V gene. The CDR3 sequence is 17 residues long. CDR3 DNA: TGCGCCAGCAGCTTTGCCCCTCTAGCGGGGGGGGAAGATACGCAGTATTTT. Amino acids: CASSFAPLAGGEDTQYF.

The chain couples TRBV9 to TRBJ1-3; the D gene is possibly TRBD1 (5 bases). Germline V gene data show CDR1 as SGDLS and CDR2 as YYNGEE. There are 14 residues in the CDR3. The V and J ends lost 7 bases and 10 bases respectively, with 21 bases between them. CDR3 amino acids: CASSFRAGSGTIYF. CDR3 sequence (DNA): TGTGCCAGCTCTTTCAGGGCAGGGTCGGGAACCATATATTTT.

The gene calls are TRBV6-1 and TRBJ2-1; D is undetermined. The CDR3 is 15 residues long. Germline V CDR1 and CDR2: MNHNS, SASEGT. V was cut by 6 bases and J by 0 bases, with 12 bases left in between. CDR3 sequence: CASRLRVSSYNEQFF. For the CDR3, the DNA is TGTGCCAGCAGATTGCGAGTGAGCTCCTACAATGAGCAGTTCTTC.

The chain uses TRBV19 and TRBJ1-5, with D uncertain. Trimming stripped 3 bases from V and 7 bases from J, with 10 bases between. Germline V gives CDR1 LNHDA, CDR2 SQIVND (reference sequence). This CDR3 comprises 13 residues. CDR3 amino acids: CASSISGKQPQHF. In DNA form, the CDR3 reads TGTGCCAGTAGTATTTCGGGGAAGCAGCCCCAGCATTTT.

V is TRBV6-6 and J is TRBJ1-4; no clear D gene. The germline V gene encodes CDR1 MNHNY and CDR2 SVGAGI (reference sequence). The CDR3 consists of 12 residues. CDR3 coding DNA: TGTGTCAACACAGCAACTAATGAAAAACTGTTTTTT. Translating it yields CVNTATNEKLFF.

V and J are TRBV27 and TRBJ1-6, with TRBD1 matching over 7 bases. The CDR3 has 13 amino acids. The V gene end was trimmed by 8 bases and the J gene end by 8 bases; junction bases not matched to a gene: 6. Germline V CDR1 and CDR2: MNHEY, SMNVEV (reference sequence). The CDR3: CASGRDSYSPLHF. The CDR3 DNA is TGTGCCAGCGGGCGGGACAGCTATTCACCCCTCCACTTT.

The CDR3 protein is CASSLLAGGHYEQFF. The CDR3, as DNA: TGTGCCAGCAGCCTCCTAGCGGGAGGGCATTATGAGCAGTTCTTC. This sequence joins TRBV7-6 and TRBJ2-1, with TRBD2 matching over 12 bases. This CDR3 is 15 amino acids long. Looked up from germline, CDR1 is SGHVS and CDR2 is FNYEAQ. J lost 8 bases, V lost 5 bases, and 7 bases had no gene match.

The chain recombines TRBV4-2 with TRBJ2-2, with 11 bases lining up with TRBD1. CDR1 LGHNA and CDR2 YNFKEQ come from the germline V gene. Germline trimming cut 4 bases from V and 3 bases from J; bases unmatched to any gene: 1. The CDR3 totals 15 residues. As DNA, the CDR3 is TGTGCCAGCAGCCGGGACAGGGGGTACACCGGGGAGCTGTTTTTT. As protein: CASSRDRGYTGELFF.

The CDR3 DNA sequence: TGTGCCAGCAGCCCCCAAACGGACAACAATGAGCAGTTCTTC. Protein sequence: CASSPQTDNNEQFF. V is TRBV7-9 and J is TRBJ2-1, with D possibly being TRBD1 (5 bases). Trimming removed 5 bases at V and 5 bases at J, with 13 bases between. This CDR3 has 14 amino acids. Looked up from germline, CDR1 is SEHNR and CDR2 is FQNEAQ (reference sequence). The full variable domain, in which reference TRBV7-9 and TRBJ2-1 provide the parts outside the CDR3, is DTGVSQNPRHKITKRGQNVTFRCDPISEHNRLYWYRQTLGQGPEFLTYFQNEAQLEKSRLLSDRFSAERPKGSFSTLEIQRTEQGDSAMYLCASSPQTDNNEQFFGPGTRLTVL.

The chain is built from TRBV19 and TRBJ1-5; D gene ambiguous. Germline CDR1 LNHDA, CDR2 SQIVND (reference sequence). The CDR3 covers 14 residues. The ends were cut back, 10 bases at V and 0 bases at J, with 13 bases in the middle. CDR3 residues: CATMDGYSNQPQHF. The CDR3 DNA reads TGTGCCACTATGGACGGCTATAGCAATCAGCCCCAGCATTTT.

V and J are TRBV28 and TRBJ1-5, with no clear D. The V end was cut by 10 bases, the J end by 3 bases, with 13 bases between. The germline V gene encodes CDR1 MDHEN and CDR2 SYDVKM. The CDR3 is 13 amino acids. The CDR3 nucleotides are TGTGCCACCTTAGGTCGGGCCAATCAGCCCCAGCATTTT. Amino acid sequence: CATLGRANQPQHF.

The rearrangement uses TRBV5-1 and TRBJ2-4, with TRBD1 matching 11 bases. The CDR3 loop spans 16 amino acids. Germline V lookup: CDR1 SGHRS, CDR2 YFSETQ. Losses at the gene ends were 0 bases for V and 8 bases for J; bases not matched to a gene: 7. CDR3 sequence (DNA): TGCGCCAGCAGCTTGGCCCCGGACAGGGGGCAATACATTCAGTACTTC. This encodes CASSLAPDRGQYIQYF.

The CDR3, as DNA: TGTGCCAGCAGCTTAGGGGAATTAGCCCCCAATGAGCAGTTCTTC. It encodes CASSLGELAPNEQFF. This chain uses TRBV7-3 with TRBJ2-1; the D is unclear. The CDR3 runs 15 residues. Deletions cut 2 bases from V and 6 bases from J, with 14 bases between. The germline V gene has CDR1 SGHTA and CDR2 FQGTGA.

The chain links TRBV2 to TRBJ1-5; no clear D. The V and J ends lost 3 bases and 1 base respectively, with 16 bases between them. The CDR3 contains 17 residues. The germline V gene encodes CDR1 SNHLY and CDR2 FYNNEI. The CDR3 nucleotides are TGTGCCAGCAGTGAGCGGCCCGCGTTGGGGAGCAATCAGCCCCAGCATTTT. Translation gives CASSERPALGSNQPQHF.

The chain links TRBV5-8 to TRBJ1-2, with 7 bases matching TRBD1. Germline V gene lookup returns CDR1 SGHTS and CDR2 YDEGEE. J was trimmed by 5 bases and V by 4 bases; bases with no gene match: 2. CDR3 length: 12 amino acids. The CDR3 sequence is CASSRDRYGYTF. The CDR3 DNA is TGTGCCAGCAGCAGGGACAGATATGGCTACACCTTC.